The 18 T cell receptor beta chains presented below share a single source sample, sequenced in a study of T-cell reconstitution after alpha-beta-depleted transplantation in children. Researchers prepared the TCRbeta library using unique molecular identifiers, the study reports. Using its own MiXCR run on the PCR reads, TCRdb lists one record per CDR3 protein. The repertoire consists of about 200,000 distinct CDR3 sequences, with roughly 6.3% occurring once and the leading ten covering 4.5% to 5.5%. The material was PBMCs, obtained before TCRalphabeta/CD19-depleted stem cell transplant. Receptors originate from a girl in the first two years of life with combined immunodeficiency, due to receive a stem cell transplant.

This clonotype was observed many times. The chain carries TRBV12-3 or TRBV12-4 and TRBJ2-5, with TRBD2 matching over 14 bases. With V trimmed by 8 bases and J by 5 bases, 4 bases remained unmatched. There are 14 residues in the CDR3. CDR3 nucleotide sequence: TGTGCCAGCCGACTAGCGGGGGGGATCGAGACCCAGTACTTC. It translates to CASRLAGGIETQYF.

This clonotype was seen repeatedly, ten times or more. The rearrangement uses TRBV20-1 and TRBJ2-7; a possible D gene is TRBD2 (5 bases). Trimming cost V 1 base and J 6 bases, with 16 bases left between them. CDR1 is DFQATT, CDR2 SNEGSKA, per germline (reference sequence). CDR3 length: 14 amino acids. The CDR3 DNA follows: TGCAGTGCTAGAGGAGGAGGTACAGCATCCGAGCAGTACTTC. This codes for CSARGGGTASEQYF.

This clonotype has ten or more counts. The chain is built from TRBV12-3 or TRBV12-4 and TRBJ2-1, with 9 bases aligning to TRBD2. Germline trimming cut 6 bases from V and 3 bases from J; bases unmatched to any gene: 6. The CDR3 is 15 amino acids. CDR3 coding DNA: TGTGCCAGCAGCCCTACGACTAGCGGCTACAATGAGCAGTTCTTC. It codes for CASSPTTSGYNEQFF.

This clonotype has at least ten counts. The chain uses TRBV28 and TRBJ2-5; 7 nucleotides match TRBD1. V lost 4 bases and J lost 2; bases outside the gene matches: 1. Germline V gene data show CDR1 as MDHEN and CDR2 as SYDVKM. The CDR3 has 13 residues. The CDR3 loop is CASSSGQQETQYF. As DNA, the CDR3 is TGTGCCAGCAGTTCGGGACAGCAAGAGACCCAGTACTTC.

The chain couples TRBV27 to TRBJ1-1; 8 positions match TRBD1. Per germline, CDR1 MNHEY and CDR2 SMNVEV (reference sequence). The CDR3 is made up of 11 amino acids. V shed 7 bases, J shed 7 bases, and the junction held 2 bases outside the gene matches. In DNA, the CDR3 is TGTGCCAGCACAGGGGGCGGTGAAGCTTTCTTT. Translation: CASTGGGEAFF.

This clonotype was observed many times. The genes are TRBV9 and TRBJ2-7, with 14 positions matching TRBD2. This CDR3 is built from 15 residues. CDR1 and CDR2 (germline): SGDLS, YYNGEE. V trimming: 3 bases; J trimming: 6 bases; junction bases outside the gene matches: 5. The CDR3 sequence: CASSGTGTSGGEQYF. The CDR3 coding sequence is TGTGCCAGCAGCGGTACCGGGACTAGCGGGGGCGAGCAGTACTTC.

This clonotype was detected ten times or more. This chain links TRBV5-1 with TRBJ2-3; D is unresolved. CDR1 and CDR2 (germline): SGHRS, YFSETQ. There are 12 residues in the CDR3. V was clipped by 4 bases and J by 4 bases, with 7 bases between them. The CDR3 DNA reads TGCGCCAGCAGCAAGGTATCAGATACGCAGTATTTT. Its translation: CASSKVSDTQYF.

This clonotype was counted many times. This chain uses TRBV29-1 with TRBJ1-4; 10 nucleotides agree with TRBD1. Germline V gives CDR1 SQVTM, CDR2 ANQGSEA. The CDR3 loop spans 15 amino acids. Losses at the gene ends were 5 bases for V and 8 bases for J; bases not matched to a gene: 11. The CDR3 here is CSVLIWDRGREKLFF. The CDR3 DNA sequence: TGCAGCGTTCTCATCTGGGACAGGGGAAGAGAAAAACTGTTTTTT.

This clonotype was recorded at least ten times. The chain links TRBV20-1 to TRBJ2-3; 10 nucleotides align to TRBD1. CDR1 DFQATT and CDR2 SNEGSKA come from the germline V gene (reference sequence). The CDR3 spans 15 residues. With 4 bases clipped from V and 2 bases from J, the junction kept 6 bases outside the gene matches. CDR3: CSAIGQGGSTDTQYF. CDR3 bases: TGCAGTGCTATTGGACAGGGGGGATCCACAGATACGCAGTATTTT.

This clonotype has a count of ten or more. This chain links TRBV29-1 with TRBJ1-1; no firm D call. The CDR3 has 13 amino acids. V was cut by 6 bases and J by 1 base, with 12 bases left in between. CDR1 and CDR2 (germline): SQVTM, ANQGSEA. The CDR3 here is CSVKRNRNTEAFF. The CDR3 region has the DNA TGCAGCGTCAAACGCAACAGGAACACTGAAGCTTTCTTT.

In this sample, this clonotype turned up many times. The chain employs TRBV5-1 and TRBJ2-3; 9 bases map to TRBD1. The CDR3 extends over 14 amino acids. J gave up 2 bases and V 7 bases, and 5 bases lay outside the gene matches. Germline lookup yields CDR1 SGHRS and CDR2 YFSETQ. The CDR3 protein is CASRQGEPTDTQYF. For the CDR3, the DNA is TGCGCCAGCCGACAGGGGGAGCCCACAGATACGCAGTATTTT.

This clonotype was seen repeatedly, ten times or more. This chain links TRBV24-1 with TRBJ2-7, with D maybe TRBD1 (6 bases). Per germline, CDR1 KGHDR and CDR2 SFDVKD. Trimming removed 3 bases at V and 2 bases at J, with 10 bases between. The CDR3 is 14 residues long. The CDR3 reads CATSDRDNAYEQYF. For the CDR3, the DNA is TGTGCCACCAGTGATCGGGACAACGCCTACGAGCAGTACTTC.

The sample holds many counts of this clonotype. The chain is built from TRBV7-6 and TRBJ1-3, with 7 bases fitting TRBD1. The CDR3 totals 17 residues. V shed 3 bases and J 1 base; nucleotides not matched to a gene: 9. CDR1 SGHVS and CDR2 FNYEAQ come from the germline V gene. The CDR3 DNA reads as TGTGCCAGCAGCTTGGGGACAGCAACCGATTCTGGAAACACCATATATTTT. Its protein product is CASSLGTATDSGNTIYF.

This clonotype showed up just a few times. V usage is TRBV6-2 or TRBV6-3 and J usage is TRBJ2-7, with 7 positions matching TRBD1. The germline CDR1 and CDR2 sequences are MNHEY and SVGEGT. V shed 0 bases and J 4 bases; nucleotides not matched to a gene: 9. The CDR3 length is 16 residues. CDR3 amino acids: CASSYSRNRGRYEQYF. The CDR3, as DNA: TGTGCCAGCAGTTACTCCCGTAACAGGGGTAGATACGAGCAGTACTTC.

This clonotype has a count of ten or more. V is TRBV12-3 or TRBV12-4 and J is TRBJ2-5, with no clear D. CDR3 length: 13 amino acids. V lost 3 bases and J 4 bases, leaving 9 bases between the germline ends. The CDR3 here is CASSFWTGETQYF. In nucleotides, the CDR3 is TGTGCCAGCAGTTTTTGGACCGGAGAGACCCAGTACTTC.

With regard to this clonotype: The junction and the germline gene differ at one end; a read error may be behind it. The V call is TRBV7-2, the J call TRBJ2-5; 7 nucleotides line up with TRBD2. Germline loops: CDR1 SGHTA, CDR2 FQGNSA. CDR3 length: 14 amino acids. The CDR3 DNA sequence: TGTGCCAGCAGCTTAGGACTAGCCGTAGCCGCCCAGTGCTTC. This sequence encodes CASSLGLAVAAQCF.

This clonotype was detected ten times or more. V is TRBV28 and J is TRBJ1-1, with D possibly being TRBD1 (5 bases). There are 14 residues in the CDR3. Germline V lookup: CDR1 MDHEN, CDR2 SYDVKM. Trimming cost V 5 bases and J 4 bases, with 14 bases left between them. The CDR3 DNA follows: TGTGCCAGCAGTGGCGATCTGGGGGGCACTGAAGCTTTCTTT. Its protein product is CASSGDLGGTEAFF.

This chain uses TRBV7-6 with TRBJ2-5; 8 positions match TRBD2. The V gene's germline CDR1 is SGHVS and CDR2 FNYEAQ. Germline trimming cut 5 bases from V and 1 base from J; bases unmatched to any gene: 9. CDR3 length equals 16 residues. The CDR3 bases are TGTGCCAGCAGCCCCGGAGGAGGGACTAGCCAAGAGACCCAGTACTTC. Protein product: CASSPGGGTSQETQYF. Drawing the rest from reference TRBV7-6 and TRBJ2-5, the complete variable domain is GAGVSQSPRYKVTKRGQDVALRCDPISGHVSLYWYRQALGQGPEFLTYFNYEAQQDKSGLPNDRFSAERPEGSISTLTIQRTEQRDSAMYRCASSPGGGTSQETQYFGPGTRLLVL.